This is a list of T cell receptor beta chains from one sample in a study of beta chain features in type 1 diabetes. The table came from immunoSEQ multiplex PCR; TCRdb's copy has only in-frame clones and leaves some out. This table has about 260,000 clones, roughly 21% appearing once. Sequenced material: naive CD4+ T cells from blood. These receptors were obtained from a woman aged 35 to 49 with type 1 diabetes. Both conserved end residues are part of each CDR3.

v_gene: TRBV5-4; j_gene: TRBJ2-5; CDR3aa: CASSGDWETQYF
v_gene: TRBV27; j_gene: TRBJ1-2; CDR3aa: CASSLGTGEYDGYTF
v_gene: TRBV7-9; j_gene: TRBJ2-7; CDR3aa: CASSHSGQGIDEQYF
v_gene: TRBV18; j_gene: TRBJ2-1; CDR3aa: CASSPWAENNEQFF
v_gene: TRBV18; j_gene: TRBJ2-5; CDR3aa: CASSPATGKPETQYF
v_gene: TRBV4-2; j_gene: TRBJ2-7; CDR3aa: CASSQVSGSMEQYF
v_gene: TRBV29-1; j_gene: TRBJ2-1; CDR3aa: CSVDIAGILEQFF
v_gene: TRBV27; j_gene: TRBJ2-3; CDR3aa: CASSLGAGAFGDTQYF
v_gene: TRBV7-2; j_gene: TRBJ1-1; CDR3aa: CASSIGQGGFVAFF
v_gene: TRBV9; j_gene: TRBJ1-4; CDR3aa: CASSVSSRGEKLFF
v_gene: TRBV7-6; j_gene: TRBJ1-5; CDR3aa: CASSIQEGPQHF
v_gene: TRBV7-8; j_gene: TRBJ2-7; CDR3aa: CASSSNYEQYF
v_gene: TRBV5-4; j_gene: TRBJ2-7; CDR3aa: CASSSGQGKVYEQYF
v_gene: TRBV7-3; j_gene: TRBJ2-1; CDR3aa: CASSLRQGSSYNEQFF